The rows below give T cell receptor beta chains drawn from one sample of a study of blood T cells in healthy people across ages. MiXCR, applied by TCRdb to the 5' RACE reads, yields one record per CDR3 protein. The table has about 380,000 distinct CDR3 sequences, 52% seen once. Sequences were obtained from blood. All receptors derive from a man in his 60s in good health. The CDR3 runs from the conserved cysteine through the conserved F or W. Each record gives: V gene, D gene, clone size, J gene, CDR3 protein, CDR3 DNA. D genes are given only for firm matches. Clone size appears in some rows only: once, few, many, or a class for an expanded clone.

TRBV7-2	NA	few	TRBJ2-3	CASSLRRLGDTQYF	TGTGCCAGCAGCTTAAGGAGACTGGGAGATACGCAGTATTTT
TRBV5-1	NA	few	TRBJ1-2	CASSLGQQYNYGYTF	TGCGCCAGCAGCTTGGGACAGCAATATAACTATGGCTACACCTTC
TRBV4-1	NA	NA	TRBJ2-7	CASSQAPGAYSYEQYF	TGCGCCAGCAGCCAAGCCCCCGGGGCCTACTCCTACGAGCAGTACTTC
TRBV3-1	NA	few	TRBJ2-7	CASRNTGSSYEQYF	TGTGCCAGCAGGAACACAGGCAGCTCCTACGAGCAGTACTTC
TRBV29-1	NA	NA	TRBJ2-6	CSVGGGRSGANVLTF	TGCAGCGTGGGAGGAGGGCGCTCTGGGGCCAACGTCCTGACTTTC
TRBV6-1	NA	NA	TRBJ1-1	CASSPPGNTEAFF	TGTGCCAGCAGTCCCCCGGGGAACACTGAAGCTTTCTTT
TRBV20-1	NA	many	TRBJ2-7	CSARRRNYEQYF	TGCAGTGCTAGGAGACGGAACTACGAGCAGTACTTC
TRBV11-2	NA	few	TRBJ2-3	CASVEGRRRITDTQYF	TGTGCCAGCGTCGAGGGGAGGCGGAGAATCACAGATACGCAGTATTTT
TRBV4-2	TRBD1	NA	TRBJ2-1	CASSQELGTGVREQFF	TGTGCCAGCAGCCAAGAACTTGGGACAGGGGTTCGAGAGCAGTTCTTC
TRBV20-1	NA	NA	TRBJ1-5	CSAPRGTEPQHF	TGCAGTGCCCCGAGGGGAACGGAGCCCCAGCATTTT
TRBV4-3	NA	NA	TRBJ2-3	CTSSQRGGDTQYF	TGCACCAGCAGCCAAAGGGGGGGAGATACGCAGTATTTT
TRBV20-1	NA	few	TRBJ2-1	CSARPLGRSYNEQFF	TGCAGTGCCCGCCCATTGGGGAGATCCTACAATGAGCAGTTCTTC
TRBV28	TRBD2	NA	TRBJ2-1	CASSRGLAGEETQFF	TGTGCCAGCAGTAGAGGACTAGCGGGGGAGGAGACCCAGTTCTTC
TRBV20-1	NA	NA	TRBJ2-3	CSAQGGGGGTDTQYF	TGCAGTGCTCAGGGGGGGGGCGGCGGCACAGATACGCAGTATTTT
TRBV29-1	NA	NA	TRBJ2-7	CGVGASNEQYF	TGCGGCGTTGGGGCTAGCAATGAGCAGTACTTC
TRBV5-1	TRBD2	NA	TRBJ2-7	CASSGGTSDTYEQYF	TGCGCCAGCAGCGGGGGGACTAGCGACACCTACGAGCAGTACTTC
TRBV25-1	NA	NA	TRBJ2-7	CASSDPTDSYEQYF	TGTGCCAGCAGTGACCCAACCGACAGCTACGAGCAGTACTTC
TRBV5-5	TRBD2	NA	TRBJ2-2	CASSFSRKRGGTGELFF	TGTGCCAGCAGCTTTTCTCGGAAGCGGGGGGGCACCGGGGAGCTGTTTTTT